A selection of T cell receptor beta chains follows, all from one sample in a study of Graves' ophthalmopathy and Graves' hyperthyroidism. TCRdb reprocessed the multiplex PCR reads with MiXCR, giving one entry per CDR3 protein. The data contain about 370,000 distinct CDR3 sequences, approximately 16% of them singletons. The sequenced sample consisted of peripheral blood. The receptors derive from a woman aged 18 to 35 with Graves' ophthalmopathy. Each CDR3 is given with its conserved first and last residue. The D gene is left open where the match is weak. A clone size is listed for some rows: how often the clone was seen (once, few, many), or a class if it is expanded.

J,V,size,D,CDR3,DNA
TRBJ1-5,TRBV7-2,many,-,CASSVAADPNQPQHF,TGTGCCAGCAGCGTAGCCGCGGACCCGAATCAGCCCCAGCATTTT
TRBJ1-1,TRBV18,few,TRBD1,CASSGGQGTGTEAFF,TGTGCCAGCTCCGGAGGACAGGGGACGGGCACTGAAGCTTTCTTT
TRBJ2-7,TRBV6-5,many,TRBD2,CASTPIIAGASYEQYF,TGTGCCAGCACTCCAATAATAGCGGGGGCCTCCTACGAGCAGTACTTC
TRBJ2-7,TRBV7-9,many,TRBD2,CASSLAKSGSLYEQYF,TGTGCCAGCAGCTTAGCGAAGAGCGGGAGTCTCTACGAGCAGTACTTC
TRBJ1-1,TRBV6-2/TRBV6-3,many,-,CASSYDVLWGLRGAFF,TGTGCCAGCAGTTACGACGTTTTGTGGGGACTCCGAGGAGCTTTCTTT
TRBJ1-1,TRBV6-1,many,-,CASSEAVGQLTTEAFF,TGTGCCAGCAGTGAAGCGGTGGGGCAGTTAACCACTGAAGCTTTCTTT
TRBJ1-3,TRBV11-2,many,-,CASSPQQGSSGNTIYF,TGTGCCAGCAGCCCACAACAGGGTTCTTCTGGAAACACCATATATTTT
TRBJ1-5,TRBV6-2/TRBV6-3,once,TRBD1,CATTGQGLSGPQHF,TGTGCCACCACGGGACAGGGGCTATCAGGGCCCCAGCATTTT
TRBJ1-6,TRBV9,few,-,CASGSGRGGSYNSPLHF,TGTGCCAGCGGTAGCGGTCGGGGGGGCTCCTATAATTCACCCCTCCACTTT
TRBJ2-2,TRBV18,many,-,CASSPLDQNTGELFF,TGTGCCAGCTCACCACTCGACCAGAACACCGGGGAGCTGTTTTTT
TRBJ1-1,TRBV20-1,many,-,CSASPWALTEAFF,TGCAGTGCTAGCCCTTGGGCCCTCACTGAAGCTTTCTTT
TRBJ2-7,TRBV28,many,TRBD2,CASSLLWSSGSIGQYF,TGTGCCAGCAGCCTATTGTGGTCTAGCGGGAGTATTGGGCAGTACTTC
TRBJ2-2,TRBV28,many,-,CASSSLGAPNTGELFF,TGTGCCAGCAGTTCTCTGGGGGCCCCGAACACCGGGGAGCTGTTTTTT
TRBJ2-7,TRBV6-2/TRBV6-3,many,-,CASTDSGYEQYF,TGTGCCAGCACCGACTCCGGCTACGAGCAGTACTTC
TRBJ2-2,TRBV5-1,many,-,CASSLELANTGELFF,TGCGCCAGCAGCTTGGAACTAGCGAACACCGGGGAGCTGTTTTTT
TRBJ2-5,TRBV9,many,-,CASSRRDTRETQYF,TGTGCCAGCAGCAGACGGGACACCCGGGAGACCCAGTACTTC
TRBJ1-1,TRBV6-2/TRBV6-3,many,TRBD1,CAMDRGPLNTEAFF,TGTGCCATGGACAGGGGGCCCCTTAACACTGAAGCTTTCTTT
TRBJ2-7,TRBV30,-,-,CAWASEQYF,TGTGCCTGGGCCTCCGAGCAGTACTTC
TRBJ2-7,TRBV6-2/TRBV6-3,many,-,CASSPHIPGDEQYF,TGTGCCAGCAGTCCCCACATCCCTGGCGACGAGCAGTACTTC
TRBJ1-2,TRBV6-1,many,TRBD1,CASSGDRPGYTF,TGTGCCAGCAGTGGGGACAGGCCGGGCTACACCTTC
TRBJ1-5,TRBV6-1,many,TRBD1,CASRPRTGDSNQPQHF,TGTGCCAGCAGACCCCGGACAGGGGATAGCAATCAGCCCCAGCATTTT
TRBJ2-7,TRBV6-1,many,-,CASSDGTYEQYF,TGTGCCAGCAGCGACGGGACCTACGAGCAGTACTTC
TRBJ2-7,TRBV10-1,many,-,CASSPRSTEGYEQYF,TGCGCCAGCAGTCCCCGGTCGACGGAGGGCTACGAGCAGTACTTC
TRBJ2-5,TRBV12-3/TRBV12-4,many,TRBD1,CASSPKVPGQGSAETQYF,TGTGCCAGCAGTCCTAAAGTCCCGGGACAGGGTTCCGCTGAGACCCAGTACTTC
TRBJ2-5,TRBV5-1,-,TRBD1,CATTPTGQAQETQYF,TGCGCCACCACCCCGACAGGACAGGCCCAAGAGACCCAGTACTTC
TRBJ2-7,TRBV28,many,TRBD1,CASSSPSFRGPIGYEQYF,TGTGCCAGCAGCTCCCCTTCCTTCAGGGGGCCGATTGGGTACGAGCAGTACTTC
TRBJ2-4,TRBV7-2,many,-,CASSSGYSKNIQYF,TGTGCCAGCAGCTCAGGGTATTCCAAAAACATTCAGTACTTC
TRBJ1-1,TRBV24-1,many,-,CATSDPRVGSTEAFF,TGTGCCACCAGTGATCCCCGGGTCGGGAGCACTGAAGCTTTCTTT
TRBJ2-4,TRBV4-1,many,-,CASGQVGGAKNIQYF,TGCGCCAGCGGCCAAGTTGGGGGGGCCAAAAACATTCAGTACTTC
TRBJ2-7,TRBV20-1,many,TRBD2,CSARDWTSGFYEQYF,TGCAGTGCTAGGGACTGGACTAGCGGGTTCTACGAGCAGTACTTC
TRBJ1-3,TRBV12-3/TRBV12-4,many,-,CASSSWGGPGNAIYF,TGTGCCAGCAGCTCCTGGGGGGGGCCGGGAAACGCCATATATTTT
TRBJ1-1,TRBV6-2/TRBV6-3,many,TRBD1,CASSYSRGRLGVRAFF,TGTGCCAGCAGTTACTCGAGGGGGCGACTGGGGGTAAGAGCTTTCTTT
TRBJ1-3,TRBV30,many,-,CAWSSRTALSSGNTIYF,TGTGCCTGGAGTAGCCGGACGGCCCTAAGCTCTGGAAACACCATATATTTT
TRBJ1-5,TRBV20-1,many,TRBD1,CSAQDREGGQPQHF,TGCAGTGCTCAAGACAGGGAAGGAGGGCAGCCCCAGCATTTT
TRBJ1-1,TRBV6-5,many,-,CASSSSRLPTEAFF,TGTGCCAGCAGTTCTTCTCGTCTTCCGACTGAAGCTTTCTTT
TRBJ2-2,TRBV6-1,-,TRBD2,CASRSRLAGGGTGELFF,TGTGCCAGCAGATCCCGGCTAGCGGGAGGAGGTACCGGGGAGCTGTTTTTT
TRBJ2-7,TRBV28,many,TRBD2,CASSLGGDLYEQYF,TGTGCCAGCAGCCTTGGGGGGGATCTTTACGAGCAGTACTTC
TRBJ2-7,TRBV6-1,-,TRBD2,CASRRLAGGWDEQYF,TGTGCCAGCAGAAGACTAGCGGGAGGTTGGGACGAGCAGTACTTC
TRBJ2-7,TRBV28,many,-,CASSSSSGAPNPYEQYF,-
TRBJ1-1,TRBV6-2/TRBV6-3,many,-,CASSRSGGGTTEAFF,TGTGCCAGCAGTCGCAGCGGAGGGGGTACCACTGAAGCTTTCTTT
TRBJ2-4,TRBV19,many,-,CASSIAPPAQNIQYF,TGTGCCAGTAGTATAGCGCCGCCAGCGCAAAACATTCAGTACTTC
TRBJ1-2,TRBV28,many,-,CASSPGSGYTF,TGTGCCAGCAGCCCAGGGAGCGGCTACACCTTC
TRBJ2-7,TRBV6-2/TRBV6-3,many,TRBD1,CASSYSRDRSSYEQYF,TGTGCCAGCAGTTACTCCAGGGACAGGAGCTCCTACGAGCAGTACTTC
TRBJ1-1,TRBV28,-,TRBD1,CASSLFYEGDRVADTEAFF,TGTGCCAGCAGTTTATTTTATGAGGGGGACAGGGTCGCGGACACTGAAGCTTTCTTT
TRBJ2-7,TRBV7-2,many,TRBD2,CASSVLAGGPYEQYF,TGTGCCAGCAGCGTCCTAGCGGGAGGGCCCTACGAGCAGTACTTC
TRBJ2-7,TRBV29-1,-,-,CSVVANAYEQYF,TGCAGCGTTGTTGCTAACGCCTACGAGCAGTACTTC
TRBJ2-2,TRBV27,many,-,CASSFHGTLVNTGELFF,TGTGCCAGCAGTTTCCACGGGACCTTAGTGAACACCGGGGAGCTGTTTTTT
TRBJ2-5,TRBV29-1,many,TRBD2,CSALRSSGGGETQYF,TGCAGCGCCCTCAGATCTAGCGGGGGGGGAGAGACCCAGTACTTC